The clone carrying this TCR beta chain was seen only once. These data originate in a study of T cell changes during pregnancy in multiple sclerosis. V lost 1 base to trimming and J lost 8 bases, with 17 bases between them. Germline CDR1 and CDR2: MDHEN and SYDVKM. The CDR3 length is 15 residues. The assay was immunoSEQ multiplex PCR, and TCRdb's table has in-frame clones only and misses some. The profile shows about 100,000 clones, approximately 94% of them singletons. The sequencing used peripheral blood, collected before pregnancy. V and J are TRBV28 and TRBJ1-2; D might be TRBD1 (6 bases). The sequence was collected from a female donor with multiple sclerosis, enrolled in a pregnancy study. This CDR3 is CASSLFADRVDGYTF. CDR3 nucleotide sequence: TGTGCCAGCAGTTTATTTGCGGACAGAGTCGACGGCTACACCTTC.